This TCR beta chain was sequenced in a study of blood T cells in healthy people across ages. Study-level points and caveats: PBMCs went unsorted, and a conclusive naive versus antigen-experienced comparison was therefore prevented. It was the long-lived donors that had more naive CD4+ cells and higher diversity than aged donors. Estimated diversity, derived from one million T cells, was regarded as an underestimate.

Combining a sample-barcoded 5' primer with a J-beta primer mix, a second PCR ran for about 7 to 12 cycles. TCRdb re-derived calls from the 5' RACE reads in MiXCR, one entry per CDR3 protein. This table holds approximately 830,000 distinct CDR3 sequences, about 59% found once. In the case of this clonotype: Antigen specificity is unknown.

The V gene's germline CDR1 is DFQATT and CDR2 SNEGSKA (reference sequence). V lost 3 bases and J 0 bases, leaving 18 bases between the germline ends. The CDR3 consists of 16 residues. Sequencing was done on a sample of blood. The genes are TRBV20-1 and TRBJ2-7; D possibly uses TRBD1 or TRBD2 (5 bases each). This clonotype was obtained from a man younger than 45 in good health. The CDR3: CSARGLVGEFSYEQYF. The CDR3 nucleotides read TGCAGTGCTAGGGGGCTTGTAGGGGAGTTCTCCTACGAGCAGTACTTC.